This T cell receptor beta chain was documented in a study of radiation and T cells in renal cell carcinoma. Study context: Nephrectomy followed 15 Gy stereotactic body radiation by 4 weeks. Overall study results and limits: In blood, top tumor clones expanded by 2 weeks, shrinking by 4. No pretreatment tumor biopsies were available for baseline clonotypes.

For this clone: Antigen: not known.

Time point specified: blood 2 weeks post-SBRT. Treatment: 15 Gy SBRT to primary tumor, nephrectomy 4 weeks later. The tumor was a clear cell renal cell carcinoma. Germline CDR1 SEHNR, CDR2 FQNEAQ (reference sequence). The CDR3 has 12 amino acids. Losses at the gene ends were 6 bases for V and 8 bases for J; bases not matched to a gene: 5. Assay: immunoSEQ multiplex PCR; the TCRdb copy retains only in-frame clones and omits some. The sample consists of some 150,000 clones, 80% to 90% of them appearing once. The receptor was isolated from a woman between 50 and 59 years old with renal cell carcinoma. This chain links TRBV7-9 with TRBJ1-2; 8 bases are a match to TRBD1. The material sequenced was blood, taken from a patient whose treatment included radiotherapy and nephrectomy. CDR3 bases: TGTGCCAGCAGTTCCAGGGGGCCCGGCTACACCTTC. Protein sequence: CASSSRGPGYTF.